These T cell receptor beta chains were read from a single sample in a study of cytomegalovirus exposure and HLA in healthy donors. TCRdb's table, derived via immunoSEQ multiplex PCR, lists solely in-frame clones and lacks some. The data show approximately 140,000 clones, around 74% seen once. The material sequenced was PBMCs. These receptors all stem from a man aged 50 or older in good health and CMV-seropositive. Both conserved end residues are part of each CDR3. A D gene is named only where the DNA matches it firmly. Clone size is stated in some rows and not others, as once, few, many or a class when expanded.

. TRBD1 TRBJ2-7 TRBV2 CASSARTGGSYEQYF TGTGCCAGCAGTGCTCGGACAGGGGGTTCCTACGAGCAGTACTTC
once . TRBJ1-2 TRBV28 CASRERGGGGGYTF TGTGCCAGCAGAGAGAGGGGCGGGGGGGGTGGCTACACCTTC
. TRBD1 TRBJ1-2 TRBV9 CASSAGDRFYGYTF TGTGCCAGCAGCGCAGGGGACAGGTTCTATGGCTACACCTTC
. . TRBJ2-2 TRBV5-1 CASSVTGNTGELFF TGCGCCAGCAGCGTGACAGGGAACACCGGGGAGCTGTTTTTT
. . TRBJ2-1 TRBV29-1 CSADEQFF TGCAGCGCCGATGAGCAGTTCTTC
. TRBD2 TRBJ2-7 TRBV6-5 CASSYGGTSAYEQYF TGTGCCAGCAGTTACGGAGGGACTAGCGCCTACGAGCAGTACTTC
. TRBD1 TRBJ1-4 TRBV30 CAWSVQQGRSNEKLFF TGTGCCTGGAGTGTACAACAGGGGCGATCTAATGAAAAACTGTTTTTT
. . TRBJ1-6 TRBV5-1 CASSLEGLGNSPLHF TGCGCCAGCAGCTTGGAGGGGCTAGGTAATTCACCCCTCCACTTT
. TRBD2 TRBJ2-7 TRBV30 CAWSTRLAPYEQYF TGTGCCTGGAGCACCCGACTAGCCCCCTACGAGCAGTACTTC
. . TRBJ2-5 TRBV7-2 CASSPTTGSATQYF TGTGCCAGCAGCCCAACGACAGGCTCTGCGACCCAGTACTTC
. TRBD1 TRBJ1-2 TRBV5-1 CASSQWTGPNYGYTF TGCGCCAGCAGCCAGTGGACAGGCCCTAACTATGGCTACACCTTC
. TRBD1 TRBJ1-2 TRBV5-1 CASRPSGQSYGYTF TGCGCCAGCAGGCCTTCGGGACAGAGCTATGGCTACACCTTC
once TRBD1 TRBJ2-7 TRBV6-5 CASSRTGMGYEQYF TGTGCCAGCAGTCGGACAGGGATGGGCTACGAGCAGTACTTC
. TRBD1 TRBJ2-7 TRBV7-8 CASTLAGTVYEQYF TGTGCCAGCACCCTGGCCGGGACAGTCTACGAGCAGTACTTC
. . TRBJ1-5 TRBV4-2 CASSQEQGRWPQHF TGTGCCAGCAGCCAAGAACAGGGTCGGTGGCCCCAGCATTTT
once TRBD1 TRBJ2-3 TRBV11-2 CASSWDRGTDTQYF TGTGCCAGCAGCTGGGACAGGGGGACAGATACGCAGTATTTT
. . TRBJ1-2 TRBV6-4 CASKRPQGQPGYGYTF TGTGCCAGCAAACGACCCCAGGGGCAACCGGGTTATGGCTACACCTTC
. . TRBJ1-2 TRBV2 CASSDLREVGYGYTF TGTGCCAGCAGTGACCTCAGGGAAGTGGGGTATGGCTACACCTTC